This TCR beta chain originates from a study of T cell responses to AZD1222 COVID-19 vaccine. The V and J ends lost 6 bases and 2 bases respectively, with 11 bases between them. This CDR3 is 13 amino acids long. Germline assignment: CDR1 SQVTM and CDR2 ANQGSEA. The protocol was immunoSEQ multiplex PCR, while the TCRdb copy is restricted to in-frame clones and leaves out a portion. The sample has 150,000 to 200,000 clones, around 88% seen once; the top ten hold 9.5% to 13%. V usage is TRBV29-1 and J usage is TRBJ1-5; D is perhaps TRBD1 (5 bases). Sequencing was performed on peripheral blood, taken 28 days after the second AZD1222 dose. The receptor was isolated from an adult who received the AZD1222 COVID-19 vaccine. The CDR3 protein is CSVYGGGNQPQHF. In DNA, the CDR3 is TGCAGCGTCTACGGGGGGGGCAATCAGCCCCAGCATTTT.